Each of the 30 T cell receptor beta chains below was sequenced from the same sample in a study of cytomegalovirus exposure and HLA in healthy donors. The PCR used 60 Vbeta and 13 Jbeta primers. Using immunoSEQ multiplex PCR, the repertoire was profiled, and TCRdb retains in-frame clones only, with some absent. The data contain about 150,000 clones, under 85% of them seen just once; the ten biggest clones take up about 2.7%. The specimen was PBMCs. The receptors were gathered from a man in his late teens or twenties in good health and CMV-seronegative.

This chain connects TRBV30 to TRBJ1-2; possible D gene TRBD1, 6 bases. V was cut by 4 bases and J by 8 bases, with 20 bases left in between. The CDR3 is made up of 14 amino acids. Germline V lookup: CDR1 GTSNPN, CDR2 SVGIG (reference sequence). CDR3 bases: TGTGCCTGGAATCTTGTAGTGGGGGCGCGCGGCTACACCTTC. Amino acid sequence: CAWNLVVGARGYTF.

The rearrangement uses TRBV11-2 and TRBJ1-6; TRBD1 agrees at 8 bases. The CDR3 is 15 residues long. Trimming removed 4 bases from V and 10 bases from J; junction bases left unmatched: 9. CDR1 and CDR2 from the germline V gene are SGHAT and FQNNGV. The CDR3 loop is CASSSRGQGGSPLHF. The CDR3 bases are TGTGCCAGCAGCTCCAGGGGGCAGGGCGGCTCACCCCTCCACTTT.

This chain connects TRBV5-1 to TRBJ1-2; possible D gene TRBD1, 6 bases. V dropped 4 bases and J dropped 2 bases, with 15 bases sitting between them. The CDR3 runs to 15 residues. Germline loops: CDR1 SGHRS, CDR2 YFSETQ. The DNA for the CDR3 is TGCGCCAGCAGCGTACAGGGAAGAGTCAACTATGGCTACACCTTC. It translates to CASSVQGRVNYGYTF.

J is TRBJ1-5 and V is TRBV7-9; 7 nucleotides match TRBD1. Germline loops: CDR1 SEHNR, CDR2 FQNEAQ (reference sequence). The CDR3 consists of 15 residues. The V gene end was trimmed by 1 base and the J gene end by 3 bases; junction bases not matched to a gene: 3. This chain's CDR3 is CASSLEGAVNQPQHF. The CDR3 DNA is TGTGCCAGCAGCTTAGAGGGGGCAGTCAATCAGCCCCAGCATTTT. The full variable domain, its missing parts supplied by reference TRBV7-9 and TRBJ1-5, is DTGVSQNPRHKITKRGQNVTFRCDPISEHNRLYWYRQTLGQGPEFLTYFQNEAQLEKSRLLSDRFSAERPKGSFSTLEIQRTEQGDSAMYLCASSLEGAVNQPQHFGDGTRLSIL.

The rearrangement uses TRBV29-1 and TRBJ1-1; 11 nucleotides line up with TRBD1. J lost 2 bases, V lost 6 bases, and 11 bases had no gene match. The CDR3 is 16 amino acids. Germline V gene data show CDR1 as SQVTM and CDR2 as ANQGSEA. The CDR3 coding sequence is TGCAGCGTAGCGGCCGGACAGGGGGCGCGCAACACTGAAGCTTTCTTT. This gives the protein CSVAAGQGARNTEAFF.

V and J are TRBV30 and TRBJ2-1; 13 positions agree with TRBD2. With 3 bases clipped from V and 0 bases from J, the junction kept 14 bases outside the gene matches. Germline loops: CDR1 GTSNPN, CDR2 SVGIG (reference sequence). This CDR3 is 20 amino acids long. The chain's CDR3 is CAWSISRTSGGRSSYNEQFF. The CDR3 DNA follows: TGTGCCTGGAGCATAAGTAGGACTAGCGGGGGCCGTAGCTCCTACAATGAGCAGTTCTTC.

Only one count was recorded for this clone. The chain couples TRBV4-1 to TRBJ1-1; TRBD1 matches 7 bases. The ends lost 3 bases at V and 3 bases at J; junction bases unmatched: 13. The CDR3 runs to 17 residues. The V gene's germline CDR1 is MGHRA and CDR2 YSYEKL. CDR3 DNA: TGCGCCAGCAGCCATTTGTACAGGGGTGGAGGAGACACTGAAGCTTTCTTT. Encoded protein: CASSHLYRGGGDTEAFF.

The chain joins TRBV7-5 to TRBJ1-5; the table's D call, TRBD1, has no DNA check behind it. TRBV7-5 is a listed pseudogene. The CDR3 loop spans 16 amino acids. As DNA, the CDR3 is TGTGTCAGAAGCTTAATCCCAGGGACAGGGGTGCAGCCCCAGCATTTT. This sequence encodes CVRSLIPGTGVQPQHF.

The rearrangement joins TRBV6-5 to TRBJ2-3, with D possibly being TRBD2 (6 bases). Trimming took off 7 bases at V and 4 bases at J, with 15 bases between the two ends. This CDR3 spans 14 amino acids. CDR1 is MNHEY, CDR2 SVGAGI, per germline. CDR3 sequence: CASTPPGGPDTQYF. The CDR3 DNA reads as TGTGCCAGCACACCACCCGGGGGACCAGATACGCAGTATTTT.

This clone was counted a few times. CDR3 nucleotides: TGTGCCAGTAGCCCGTTTTCAGGTGGCTACACCTTC. This sequence encodes CASSPFSGGYTF. The V call is TRBV19, the J call TRBJ1-2; D not certain. CDR3 size: 12 residues. V was clipped by 6 bases and J by 7 bases, with 12 bases between them. From germline, CDR1 is LNHDA and CDR2 SQIVND (reference sequence). Together with reference TRBV19 and TRBJ1-2, the CDR3 gives the full variable domain: DGGITQSPKYLFRKEGQNVTLSCEQNLNHDAMYWYRQDPGQGLRLIYYSQIVNDFQKGDIAEGYSVSREKKESFPLTVTSAQKNPTAFYLCASSPFSGGYTFGSGTRLTVV.

The chain carries TRBV28 and TRBJ1-4; D perhaps matches TRBD1 (6 bases). This CDR3 region has 16 residues. CDR1 MDHEN and CDR2 SYDVKM come from the germline V gene. Deletions cut 5 bases from V and 2 bases from J, with 15 bases between. CDR3 sequence: CASSLTGSATNEKLFF. In DNA, the CDR3 is TGTGCCAGCAGTCTTACAGGGAGCGCCACTAATGAAAAACTGTTTTTT.

The rearrangement uses TRBV11-2 and TRBJ1-2, with a tentative D call TRBD1 (5 bases). Germline V CDR1 and CDR2: SGHAT, FQNNGV. V shed 4 bases and J shed 6 bases, with 18 bases lying between them. The CDR3 sequence is 15 residues long. CDR3 coding DNA: TGTGCCAGCAGCTCACTTAGCAGGGCACAGAATGGCTACACCTTC. Protein sequence: CASSSLSRAQNGYTF.

This sequence joins TRBV7-9 and TRBJ1-6; TRBD1 agrees at 8 bases. CDR1 is SEHNR, CDR2 FQNEAQ, per germline (reference sequence). The CDR3 extends over 14 amino acids. Germline trimming cut 5 bases from V and 9 bases from J; bases unmatched to any gene: 6. The CDR3 bases are TGTGCCAGCAGCCGCACAGGGGGGTCTTCACCCCTCCACTTT. It encodes CASSRTGGSSPLHF.

The CDR3 DNA sequence: TGCAGCCTGCTGATGGGACCCGGCGGGGGAGAGACCCAGTACTTC. It encodes CSLLMGPGGGETQYF. The chain recombines TRBV29-1 with TRBJ2-5; 7 bases fit TRBD2. V trimming: 8 bases; J trimming: 4 bases; junction bases outside the gene matches: 16. This CDR3 contains 15 residues. Looked up from germline, CDR1 is SQVTM and CDR2 is ANQGSEA. The full variable domain, with the rest looked up from reference TRBV29-1 and TRBJ2-5, is SAVISQKPSRDICQRGTSLTIQCQVDSQVTMMFWYRQQPGQSLTLIATANQGSEATYESGFVIDKFPISRPNLTFSTLTVSNMSPEDSSIYLCSLLMGPGGGETQYFGPGTRLLVL.

The V gene is TRBV2, the J gene TRBJ1-2; 8 nucleotides match TRBD1. This CDR3 spans 13 amino acids. V dropped 9 bases and J dropped 4; count of bases not matched to a gene: 7. In germline, CDR1 is SNHLY, CDR2 FYNNEI. The CDR3 sequence is CASTRTGPYGYTF. The CDR3 DNA is TGTGCCAGTACCAGGACAGGGCCCTATGGCTACACCTTC.

This clone was detected only a few times. The chain recombines TRBV25-1 with TRBJ2-1, with 11 bases matching TRBD2. CDR1 MGHDK and CDR2 SYGVNS come from the germline V gene. The CDR3 loop spans 15 amino acids. Trimming cost V 3 bases and J 8 bases; bases outside gene matches: 6. The CDR3 spells CASSDPLAGVDEQFF. CDR3 coding DNA: TGTGCCAGCAGTGACCCACTAGCGGGGGTGGATGAGCAGTTCTTC.

Details on this clone: A read error may produce the germline difference seen at one junction end. This chain connects TRBV29-1 to TRBJ1-5; 7 nucleotides align to TRBD1. Germline V gives CDR1 SQVTM, CDR2 ANQGSEA. The CDR3 runs to 15 residues. This chain's CDR3 is CSVVVNRDSSQPQHF. The CDR3 nucleotides read TGCAGCGTTGTTGTGAACAGGGACAGCAGTCAGCCCCAGCATTTT.

This chain connects TRBV5-1 to TRBJ1-3; TRBD1 matches 9 bases. The CDR3 is 18 residues long. Germline CDR1 reads SGHRS; CDR2 reads YFSETQ. The trim removed 0 bases at V and 1 base at J, leaving 8 bases unmatched. CDR3 coding DNA: TGCGCCAGCAGCTTGGAGCCGGGCGGACAGGGGTCTGGAAACACCATATATTTT. It translates to CASSLEPGGQGSGNTIYF.

The chain employs TRBV7-7 and TRBJ1-1; 10 nucleotides line up with TRBD1. V dropped 7 bases and J dropped 3; count of bases not matched to a gene: 8. This CDR3 has 15 residues. Germline V gene lookup returns CDR1 SSHAT and CDR2 FNYEAQ (reference sequence). The DNA for the CDR3 is TGTGCCAGCACTATTACAGGGACAGGGGACACTGAAGCTTTCTTT. It codes for CASTITGTGDTEAFF.

The sample holds one count of this clone. This chain joins TRBV30 and TRBJ2-5; a possible D gene is TRBD2 (6 bases). V was pared by 2 bases and J by 10 bases, with 17 bases between. Germline CDR1 is GTSNPN and CDR2 is SVGIG (reference sequence). CDR3 length: 13 residues. The CDR3 spells CAWSWGSGGIQYF. The CDR3, as DNA: TGTGCCTGGAGTTGGGGTAGCGGTGGTATCCAGTACTTC.

The chain has TRBV5-4 and TRBJ1-1; 7 bases fit TRBD1. The ends lost 4 bases at V and 0 bases at J; junction bases unmatched: 3. This CDR3 contains 14 residues. In germline, CDR1 is SGHNT, CDR2 YYREEE (reference sequence). In DNA, the CDR3 is TGTGCCAGCAGCAAGGGACAGATGAACACTGAAGCTTTCTTT. It encodes CASSKGQMNTEAFF.

The rearrangement joins TRBV4-1 to TRBJ2-6; no firm D call. Between the trimmed V and J ends, which lost 2 bases and 3 bases, there was a span of 2 bases. The germline V gene encodes CDR1 MGHRA and CDR2 YSYEKL. There are 13 residues in the CDR3. This CDR3 reads CASSQYGANVLTF. DNA for the CDR3: TGCGCCAGCAGCCAATATGGGGCCAACGTCCTGACTTTC.

This rearrangement joins TRBV14 to TRBJ2-7; possible D gene TRBD2, 5 bases. The CDR3 sequence is 16 residues long. Trimming took 3 bases from V and 4 from J, leaving 19 bases between them. Germline V gene lookup returns CDR1 SGHDN and CDR2 FVKESK. The CDR3 nucleotides read TGTGCCAGCAGCCAGGCGAGGGAGAGTCCCTCTTACGAGCAGTACTTC. Protein sequence: CASSQARESPSYEQYF.

As concerns this clone: Germline and junction disagree at one end, which may indicate a read error. The chain employs TRBV19 and TRBJ2-6; a possible D gene is TRBD1 (5 bases). Looked up from germline, CDR1 is LNHDA and CDR2 is SQIVND (reference sequence). This CDR3 has 15 residues. The CDR3 loop reads CASSPFPSGANGLTF. The CDR3 nucleotides read TGTGCCAGTAGCCCCTTTCCCTCTGGGGCCAACGGCCTGACTTTC.

The J gene is TRBJ1-1, the V gene TRBV2, with a weak D call TRBD1 (6 bases). CDR1 and CDR2 (germline): SNHLY, FYNNEI. The CDR3 is 13 amino acids. The V end was cut by 5 bases, the J end by 4 bases, with 11 bases between. The DNA of the CDR3 is TGTGCCAGCAGTCAGGGGAGGGCCACTGAAGCTTTCTTT. It is translated as CASSQGRATEAFF.

V and J are TRBV7-9 and TRBJ1-4; D ambiguous. Between the trimmed V and J ends, which lost 5 bases and 8 bases, there was a span of 18 bases. Germline CDR1 and CDR2: SEHNR and FQNEAQ (reference sequence). The CDR3 has 15 amino acids. The CDR3 here is CASSPHGRVGEKLFF. In nucleotides, the CDR3 is TGTGCCAGCAGCCCGCATGGGCGGGTTGGAGAAAAACTGTTTTTT.

This sequence joins TRBV7-2 and TRBJ1-5; D is ambiguous. Germline CDR1 and CDR2: SGHTA and FQGNSA. This CDR3 has 16 residues. The V end was cut by 0 bases, the J end by 1 base, with 10 bases between. Here the CDR3 reads CASSLAHTQSNQPQHF. In DNA form, the CDR3 reads TGTGCCAGCAGCTTAGCGCACACCCAAAGCAATCAGCCCCAGCATTTT.

The chain uses TRBV7-3 and TRBJ2-1, with TRBD1 matching 10 bases. Germline-derived CDR1 and CDR2 are SGHTA and FQGTGA. The CDR3 runs to 14 residues. The V and J ends lost 3 bases and 9 bases, in that order; junction bases with no gene match: 5. The CDR3 coding sequence is TGTGCCAGCAGCTTCCGACAGGGGGCAGGTGAGCAGTTCTTC. It encodes CASSFRQGAGEQFF.

Written as DNA, the CDR3 is TGTGCCAGCAGCTTTGGTACAGGCCAGCAGCCCCAGCATTTT. Protein: CASSFGTGQQPQHF. The genes are TRBV5-6 and TRBJ1-5, with D maybe TRBD1 (5 bases). Germline V gene lookup returns CDR1 SGHDT and CDR2 YYEEEE. There are 14 residues in the CDR3. The V gene lost 2 bases and the J gene lost 7 bases, with 13 bases spanning the gap.

This clone was counted a few times. The chain combines TRBV5-4 with TRBJ2-3, with D tentatively TRBD1 (7 bases). CDR3 size: 15 residues. Germline CDR1 SGHNT, CDR2 YYREEE (reference sequence). Trimming shortened V by 2 bases and J by 5 bases, and 15 bases separated the two germline ends. CDR3 bases: TGTGCCAGCAGCTTAACAGGGGTGGGGGGAGATACGCAGTATTTT. Encoded protein: CASSLTGVGGDTQYF.